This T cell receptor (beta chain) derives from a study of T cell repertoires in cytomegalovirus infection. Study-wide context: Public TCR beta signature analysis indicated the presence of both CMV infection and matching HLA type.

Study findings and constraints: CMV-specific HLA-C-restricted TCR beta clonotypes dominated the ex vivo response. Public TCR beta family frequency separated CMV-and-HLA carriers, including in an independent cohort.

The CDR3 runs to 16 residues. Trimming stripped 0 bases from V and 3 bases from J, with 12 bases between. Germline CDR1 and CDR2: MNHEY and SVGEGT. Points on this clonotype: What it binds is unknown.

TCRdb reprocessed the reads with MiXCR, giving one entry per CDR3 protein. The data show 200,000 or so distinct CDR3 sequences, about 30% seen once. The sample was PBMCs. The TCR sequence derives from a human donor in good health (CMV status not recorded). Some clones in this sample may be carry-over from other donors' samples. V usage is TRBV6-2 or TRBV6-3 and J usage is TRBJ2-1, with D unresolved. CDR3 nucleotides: TGTGCCAGCAGTTACTCGACCAGGATCAACTACAATGAGCAGTTCTTC. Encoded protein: CASSYSTRINYNEQFF.